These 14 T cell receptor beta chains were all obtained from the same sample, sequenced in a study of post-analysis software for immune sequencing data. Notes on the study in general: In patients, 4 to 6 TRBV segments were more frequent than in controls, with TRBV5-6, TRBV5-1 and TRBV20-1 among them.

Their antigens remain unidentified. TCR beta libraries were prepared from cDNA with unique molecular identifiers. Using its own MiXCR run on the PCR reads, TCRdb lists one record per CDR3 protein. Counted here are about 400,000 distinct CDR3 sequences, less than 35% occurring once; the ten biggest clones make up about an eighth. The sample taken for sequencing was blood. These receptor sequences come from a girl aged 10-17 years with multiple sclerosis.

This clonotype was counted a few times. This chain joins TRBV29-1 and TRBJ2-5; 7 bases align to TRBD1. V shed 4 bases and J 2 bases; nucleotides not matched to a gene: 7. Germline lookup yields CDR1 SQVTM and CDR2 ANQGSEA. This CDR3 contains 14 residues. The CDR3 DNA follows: TGCAGCGTTGGTCCCAGGGGGTGGCAAGAGACCCAGTACTTC. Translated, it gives CSVGPRGWQETQYF.

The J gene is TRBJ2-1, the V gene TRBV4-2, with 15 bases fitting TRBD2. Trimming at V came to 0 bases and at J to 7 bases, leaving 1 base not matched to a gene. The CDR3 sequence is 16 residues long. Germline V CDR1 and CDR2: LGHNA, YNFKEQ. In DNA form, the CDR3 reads TGTGCCAGCAGCCAAGATGGGACTAGCGGGGGGAATGAGCAGTTCTTC. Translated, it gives CASSQDGTSGGNEQFF.

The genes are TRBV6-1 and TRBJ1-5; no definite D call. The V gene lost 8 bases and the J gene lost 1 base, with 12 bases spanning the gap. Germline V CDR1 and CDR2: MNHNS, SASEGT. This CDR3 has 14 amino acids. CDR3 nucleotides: TGTGCCAGCGATGCAGGACTGAGCAATCAGCCCCAGCATTTT. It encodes CASDAGLSNQPQHF.

The CDR3 reads CASSPPGTGTEAFF. CDR3 bases: TGTGCCAGCAGTCCCCCCGGGACTGGAACTGAAGCTTTCTTT. The V gene is TRBV12-3 or TRBV12-4, the J gene TRBJ1-1, with a possible D match to TRBD1 (5 bases). V lost 5 bases and J lost 5, with 15 bases in between. This CDR3 contains 14 residues.

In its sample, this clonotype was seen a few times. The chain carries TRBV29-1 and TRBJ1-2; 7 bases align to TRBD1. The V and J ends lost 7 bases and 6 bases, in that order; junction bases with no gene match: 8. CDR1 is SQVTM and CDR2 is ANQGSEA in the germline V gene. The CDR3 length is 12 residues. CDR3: CSALGQRDGYTF. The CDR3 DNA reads TGCAGCGCCTTGGGACAGAGGGATGGCTACACCTTC. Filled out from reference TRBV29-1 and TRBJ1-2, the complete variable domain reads SAVISQKPSRDICQRGTSLTIQCQVDSQVTMMFWYRQQPGQSLTLIATANQGSEATYESGFVIDKFPISRPNLTFSTLTVSNMSPEDSSIYLCSALGQRDGYTFGSGTRLTVV.

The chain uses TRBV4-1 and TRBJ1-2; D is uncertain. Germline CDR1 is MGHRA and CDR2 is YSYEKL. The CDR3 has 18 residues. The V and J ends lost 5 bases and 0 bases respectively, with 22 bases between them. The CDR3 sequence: CASSSQSFGLLANYGYTF. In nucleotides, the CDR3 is TGCGCCAGCAGCTCTCAATCCTTCGGACTGCTAGCTAACTATGGCTACACCTTC.

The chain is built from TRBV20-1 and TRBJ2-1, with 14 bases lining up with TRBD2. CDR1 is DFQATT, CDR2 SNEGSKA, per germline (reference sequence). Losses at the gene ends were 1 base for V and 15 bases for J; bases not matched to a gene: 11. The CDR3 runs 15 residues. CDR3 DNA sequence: TGCAGTGCTAGAGCTCCGGGACTAGCGGGAGTATCGTTGTTCTTC. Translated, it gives CSARAPGLAGVSLFF.

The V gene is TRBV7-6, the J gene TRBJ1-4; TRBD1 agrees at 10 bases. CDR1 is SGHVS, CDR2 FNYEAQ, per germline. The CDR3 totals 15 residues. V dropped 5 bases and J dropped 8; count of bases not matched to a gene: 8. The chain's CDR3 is CASSPRGTGEEKLFF. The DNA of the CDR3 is TGTGCCAGCAGCCCCAGGGGGACAGGGGAAGAAAAACTGTTTTTT.

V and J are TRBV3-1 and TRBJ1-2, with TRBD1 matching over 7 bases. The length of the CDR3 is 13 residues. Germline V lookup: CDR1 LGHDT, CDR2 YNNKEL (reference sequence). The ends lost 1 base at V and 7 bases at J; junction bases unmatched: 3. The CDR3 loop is CASSQGHRGGYTF. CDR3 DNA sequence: TGTGCCAGCAGCCAAGGGCACAGGGGTGGCTACACCTTC.

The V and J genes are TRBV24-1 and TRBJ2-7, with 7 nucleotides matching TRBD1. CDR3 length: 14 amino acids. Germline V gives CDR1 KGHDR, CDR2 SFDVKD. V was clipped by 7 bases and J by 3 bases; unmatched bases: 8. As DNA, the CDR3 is TGTGCCACCAGGGAGGCAGGGGGAAGCTACGAGCAGTACTTC. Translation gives CATREAGGSYEQYF.

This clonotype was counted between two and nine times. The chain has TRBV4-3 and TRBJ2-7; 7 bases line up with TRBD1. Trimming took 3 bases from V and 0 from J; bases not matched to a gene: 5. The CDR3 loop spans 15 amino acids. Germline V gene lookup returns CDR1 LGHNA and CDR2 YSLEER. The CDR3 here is CASSQYRGLSYEQYF. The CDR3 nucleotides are TGCGCCAGCAGCCAGTATAGGGGGCTCTCCTACGAGCAGTACTTC.

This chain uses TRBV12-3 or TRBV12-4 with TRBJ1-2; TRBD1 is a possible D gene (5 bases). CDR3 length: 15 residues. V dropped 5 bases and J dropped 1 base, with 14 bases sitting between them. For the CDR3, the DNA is TGTGCCAGCAGTCCTTTAGAGGGGCTTAACTATGGCTACACCTTC. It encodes CASSPLEGLNYGYTF.

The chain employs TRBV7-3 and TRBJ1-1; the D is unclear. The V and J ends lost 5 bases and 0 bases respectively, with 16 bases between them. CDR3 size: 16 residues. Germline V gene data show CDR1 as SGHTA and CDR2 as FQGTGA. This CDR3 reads CASSAQEPGMNTEAFF. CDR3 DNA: TGTGCCAGCAGCGCTCAGGAACCGGGTATGAACACTGAAGCTTTCTTT. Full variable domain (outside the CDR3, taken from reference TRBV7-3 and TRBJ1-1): GAGVSQTPSNKVTEKGKYVELRCDPISGHTALYWYRQSLGQGPEFLIYFQGTGAADDSGLPNDRFFAVRPEGSVSTLKIQRTERGDSAVYLCASSAQEPGMNTEAFFGQGTRLTVV.

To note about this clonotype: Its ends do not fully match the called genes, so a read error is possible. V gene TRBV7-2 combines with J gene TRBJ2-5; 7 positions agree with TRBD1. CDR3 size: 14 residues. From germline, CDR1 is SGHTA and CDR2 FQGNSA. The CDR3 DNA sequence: TGTGCCAGCAGCTTAGTTCAGGGGGAAGAGGCCCAGTACTTC. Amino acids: CASSLVQGEEAQYF.